Sequencing of this T cell receptor (beta chain) was carried out in a study of cytomegalovirus exposure and HLA in healthy donors. CDR3 length equals 15 residues. Trimming shortened V by 5 bases and J by 3 bases, and 14 bases separated the two germline ends. The germline V gene has CDR1 SGHTA and CDR2 FQGNSA. Study-wide results and limits: Cytomegalovirus-associated status was assigned to fewer than 200 TCR beta chains. There were a few CMV-associated chains whose specificity for CMV antigens was confirmed in vitro.

TCRdb's copy holds only in-frame clones and misses some; the assay was immunoSEQ multiplex PCR. The sample holds 220,000 or so clones, about nine tenths seen once. This clone was counted between two and nine times. Its specificity is not known. This sequence originates from a young woman in good health and CMV-seropositive. What was sequenced was PBMCs. The chain combines TRBV7-2 with TRBJ1-5; weak D call: TRBD1 (5 bases). The CDR3 here is CASSAGRLNNQPQHF. CDR3 bases: TGTGCCAGCAGCGCGGGACGGCTAAACAATCAGCCCCAGCATTTT.